Presented here are 17 T cell receptor beta chains from one specimen sequenced in a study of cytomegalovirus exposure and HLA in healthy donors. The protocol was immunoSEQ multiplex PCR, while the TCRdb copy is restricted to in-frame clones and leaves out a portion. This table holds about 330,000 clones, 87% found once. Sequenced input: PBMCs. Receptors originate from a woman aged 25-40 years in good health and CMV-seropositive.

The V and J genes are TRBV18 and TRBJ2-2; perhaps D is TRBD1 or TRBD2 (5 bases each). The V gene's germline CDR1 is KGHSH and CDR2 LQKENI. This CDR3 has 14 residues. Between the trimmed V and J ends, which lost 6 bases and 3 bases, there was a span of 11 bases. The CDR3: CASSVRGYTGELFF. CDR3 nucleotide sequence: TGTGCCAGCTCCGTGAGGGGCTACACCGGGGAGCTGTTTTTT.

The J gene is TRBJ2-7, the V gene TRBV6-5; D is perhaps TRBD1 (6 bases). The V and J ends lost 5 bases and 2 bases respectively, with 10 bases between them. The V gene's germline CDR1 is MNHEY and CDR2 SVGAGI. CDR3 length: 13 residues. CDR3 coding DNA: TGTGCCAGCAGTAGGACAGTTACCTACGAGCAGTACTTC. Residues: CASSRTVTYEQYF.

The chain employs TRBV19 and TRBJ2-7, with 8 nucleotides matching TRBD2. Per the germline V gene, CDR1 is LNHDA and CDR2 is SQIVND (reference sequence). CDR3 size: 14 residues. The V and J ends lost 2 bases and 3 bases, in that order; junction bases with no gene match: 3. For the CDR3, the DNA is TGTGCCAGTAGTATAACTAGCGGAGACTACGAGCAGTACTTC. Protein product: CASSITSGDYEQYF.

This rearrangement joins TRBV7-9 to TRBJ1-2, with D possibly being TRBD1 (6 bases). The length of the CDR3 is 16 residues. Trimming pared 5 bases from V and 5 bases from J, leaving 21 bases between. CDR1 is SEHNR, CDR2 FQNEAQ, per germline (reference sequence). The chain's CDR3 is CASSAMMGAGEYGYTF. The CDR3, as DNA: TGTGCCAGCAGCGCGATGATGGGGGCTGGGGAATATGGCTACACCTTC.

V and J are TRBV30 and TRBJ2-7; 11 nucleotides match TRBD1. Germline values: CDR1 GTSNPN, CDR2 SVGIG (reference sequence). The CDR3 is 14 amino acids. With 7 bases clipped from V and 6 bases from J, the junction kept 11 bases outside the gene matches. The CDR3 here is CALDRGRPGVEQYF. The CDR3 nucleotides read TGTGCCTTGGACAGGGGGCGCCCCGGGGTCGAGCAGTACTTC.

The rearrangement links TRBV7-3 to TRBJ1-6; D ambiguous. CDR1 and CDR2 from the germline V gene are SGHTA and FQGTGA. The CDR3 is made up of 15 amino acids. V was clipped by 4 bases and J by 5 bases, with 12 bases between them. CDR3 region: CASSSDPGDNSPLHF. As DNA, the CDR3 is TGTGCCAGCAGCTCCGACCCGGGCGATAATTCACCCCTCCACTTT.

In regard to this clone: A much larger clone sits a single nucleotide away, making a read error possible. The rearrangement joins TRBV5-6 to TRBJ1-1; D ambiguous. This CDR3 has 11 residues. Trimming cost V 3 bases and J 3 bases, with 3 bases left between them. Germline V gives CDR1 SGHDT, CDR2 YYEEEE. In nucleotides, the CDR3 is TGTGCCAGCAGCTGGGACACTGAAGCTTTCTTT. It encodes CASSWDTEAFF.

This sequence joins TRBV6-6 and TRBJ2-1; D is undetermined. This CDR3 region has 12 residues. Trimming took off 3 bases at V and 12 bases at J, with 12 bases between the two ends. From germline, CDR1 is MNHNY and CDR2 SVGAGI (reference sequence). The CDR3 DNA is TGTGCCAGCAGTTATGGAGCCTCTGCGCAGTTCTTC. Translation gives CASSYGASAQFF.

The chain combines TRBV30 with TRBJ2-1; 10 bases align to TRBD2. The CDR3 runs 15 residues. The germline V gene has CDR1 GTSNPN and CDR2 SVGIG (reference sequence). The trim removed 0 bases at V and 9 bases at J, leaving 8 bases unmatched. The DNA for the CDR3 is TGTGCCTGGAGTGTACAAAGCGGGGGGGTAGGTGAGCAGTTCTTC. It translates to CAWSVQSGGVGEQFF.

This chain connects TRBV7-2 to TRBJ1-1; D ambiguous. Germline V gene sequence: CDR1 SGHTA, CDR2 FQGNSA. With 2 bases removed from V and 1 base from J, the gap between germline ends came to 8 bases. The CDR3 consists of 14 residues. CDR3 DNA: TGTGCCAGCAGCTTAAGGCAGCCGAACACTGAAGCTTTCTTT. It is translated as CASSLRQPNTEAFF.

The chain has TRBV4-3 and TRBJ2-7, with a possible D match to TRBD2 (6 bases). Trimming shortened V by 3 bases and J by 2 bases, and 11 bases separated the two germline ends. The CDR3 extends over 14 amino acids. Germline V gene data show CDR1 as LGHNA and CDR2 as YSLEER. The CDR3 DNA follows: TGCGCCAGCAGCCACCGACTAGACGCCTACGAGCAGTACTTC. This gives the protein CASSHRLDAYEQYF.

The CDR3 nucleotides read TGCGCCAGCAGCTTGGGCCAGGGAGGTGAAAAACTGTTTTTT. Protein sequence: CASSLGQGGEKLFF. The chain couples TRBV5-1 to TRBJ1-4, with D maybe TRBD1 (5 bases). Germline V lookup: CDR1 SGHRS, CDR2 YFSETQ. V lost 0 bases to trimming and J lost 7 bases, with 10 bases between them. The CDR3 is 14 amino acids.

The CDR3 DNA reads as TGTGCCAGCGGTGGGCCCCGGGCCGTCAACGAGCAGTACTTC. The encoded protein is CASGGPRAVNEQYF. This chain uses TRBV28 with TRBJ2-7; D gene unclear. The CDR3 totals 14 residues. The V gene's germline CDR1 is MDHEN and CDR2 SYDVKM. V was shortened by 8 bases and J by 5 bases, with 19 bases between the two germline ends.

The J gene is TRBJ2-3, the V gene TRBV28, with D perhaps matching TRBD1 (5 bases). The CDR3 is 15 amino acids. The germline gives CDR1 MDHEN, CDR2 SYDVKM. The V end lost 2 bases, the J end lost 2 bases, and 11 bases lay between the germline ends. CDR3 amino acids: CASSLAQGTTDTQYF. The CDR3 DNA reads TGTGCCAGCAGTTTAGCGCAGGGAACCACAGATACGCAGTATTTT.

The V and J genes are TRBV20-1 and TRBJ2-4; perhaps TRBD2 as D (6 bases). V was cut by 8 bases and J by 8 bases, with 10 bases left in between. Germline CDR1 and CDR2: DFQATT and SNEGSKA (reference sequence). This CDR3 comprises 10 residues. CDR3 nucleotides: TGCAGTAGACTAGGACACATTCAGTACTTC. This translates into CSRLGHIQYF.

The CDR3 loop is CAWRGPGHQPQHF. CDR3 nucleotide sequence: TGTGCCTGGAGAGGGCCGGGTCATCAGCCCCAGCATTTT. The V gene is TRBV30, the J gene TRBJ1-5; D is undetermined. This CDR3 region has 13 residues. Trimming stripped 3 bases from V and 5 bases from J, with 11 bases between. Germline values: CDR1 GTSNPN, CDR2 SVGIG (reference sequence).

CDR3 sequence (DNA): TGTGCCAGCAGCCCCCTAAACGGACAGGGCTACGAGCAGTACTTC. Protein product: CASSPLNGQGYEQYF. The genes are TRBV6-1 and TRBJ2-7; 8 bases agree with TRBD1. The germline V gene encodes CDR1 MNHNS and CDR2 SASEGT. The length of the CDR3 is 15 residues. After removal of 6 bases from V and 3 bases from J, the junction contained 10 bases not matched to a gene.